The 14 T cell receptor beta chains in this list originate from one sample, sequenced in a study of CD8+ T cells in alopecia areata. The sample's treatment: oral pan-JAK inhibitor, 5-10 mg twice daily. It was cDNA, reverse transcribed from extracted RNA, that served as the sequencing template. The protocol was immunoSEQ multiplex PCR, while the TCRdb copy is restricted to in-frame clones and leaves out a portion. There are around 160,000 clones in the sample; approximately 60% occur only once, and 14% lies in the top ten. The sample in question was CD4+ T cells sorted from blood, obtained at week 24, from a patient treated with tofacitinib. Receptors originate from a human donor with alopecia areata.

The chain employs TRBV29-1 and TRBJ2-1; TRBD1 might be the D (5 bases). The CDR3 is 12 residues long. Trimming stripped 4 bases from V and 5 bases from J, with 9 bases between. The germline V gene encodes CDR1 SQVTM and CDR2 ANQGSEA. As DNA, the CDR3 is TGCAGCGTTGCCAGGGCCAACAATGAGCAGTTCTTC. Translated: CSVARANNEQFF.

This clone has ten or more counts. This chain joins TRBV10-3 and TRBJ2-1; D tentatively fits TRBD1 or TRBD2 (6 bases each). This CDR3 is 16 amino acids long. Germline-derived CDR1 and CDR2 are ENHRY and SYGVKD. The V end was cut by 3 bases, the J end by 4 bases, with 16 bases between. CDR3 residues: CAISDFSGATYNEQFF. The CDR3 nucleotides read TGTGCCATCAGTGATTTTTCGGGGGCCACTTACAATGAGCAGTTCTTC.

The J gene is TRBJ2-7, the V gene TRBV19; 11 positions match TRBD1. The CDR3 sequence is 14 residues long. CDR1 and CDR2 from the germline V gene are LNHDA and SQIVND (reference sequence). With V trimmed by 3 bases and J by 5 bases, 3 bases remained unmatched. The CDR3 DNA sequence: TGTGCCAGTAGTATGGGGGACAGGGGGAACGAGCAGTACTTC. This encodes CASSMGDRGNEQYF.

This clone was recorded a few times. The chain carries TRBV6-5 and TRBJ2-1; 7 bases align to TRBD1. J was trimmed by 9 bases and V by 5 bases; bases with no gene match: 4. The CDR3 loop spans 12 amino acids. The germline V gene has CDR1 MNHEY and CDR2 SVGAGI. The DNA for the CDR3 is TGTGCCAGCAGTGATTACAGGGGTGAGCAGTTCTTC. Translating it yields CASSDYRGEQFF.

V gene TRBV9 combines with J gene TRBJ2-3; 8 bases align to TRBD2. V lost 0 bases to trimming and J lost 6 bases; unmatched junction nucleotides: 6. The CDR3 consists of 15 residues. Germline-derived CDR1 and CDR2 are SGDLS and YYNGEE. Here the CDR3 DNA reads TGTGCCAGCAGCGTAGGTGGGACTAGGTCGGATACGCAGTATTTT. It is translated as CASSVGGTRSDTQYF.

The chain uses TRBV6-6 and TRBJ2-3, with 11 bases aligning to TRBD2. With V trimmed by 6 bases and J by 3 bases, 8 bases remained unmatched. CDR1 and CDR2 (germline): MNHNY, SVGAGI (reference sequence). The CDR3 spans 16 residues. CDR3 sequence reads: CASSLGTSGPTDTQYF. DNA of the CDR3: TGTGCCAGCAGCTTGGGGACTAGCGGCCCTACAGATACGCAGTATTTT.

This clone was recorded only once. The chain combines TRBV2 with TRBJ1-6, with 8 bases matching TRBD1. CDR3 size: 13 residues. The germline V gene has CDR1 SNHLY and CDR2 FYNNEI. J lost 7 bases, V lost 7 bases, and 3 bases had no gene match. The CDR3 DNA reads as TGTGCCAGCATGGACAGGGTGAATTCACCCCTCCACTTT. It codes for CASMDRVNSPLHF.

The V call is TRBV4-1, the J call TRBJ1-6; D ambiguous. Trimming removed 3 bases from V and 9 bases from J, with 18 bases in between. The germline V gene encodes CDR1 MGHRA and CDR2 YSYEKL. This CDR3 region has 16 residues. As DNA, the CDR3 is TGCGCCAGCAGCCAGGTTAAAGGCTCCGGAGGTTCACCCCTCCACTTT. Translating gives CASSQVKGSGGSPLHF.

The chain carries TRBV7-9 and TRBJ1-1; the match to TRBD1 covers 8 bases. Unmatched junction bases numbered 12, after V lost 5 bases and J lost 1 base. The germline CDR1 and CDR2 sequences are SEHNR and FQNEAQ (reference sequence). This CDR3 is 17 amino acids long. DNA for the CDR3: TGTGCCAGCAGCCCCCGAGGGTCGGACAGGGCGAACACTGAAGCTTTCTTT. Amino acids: CASSPRGSDRANTEAFF.

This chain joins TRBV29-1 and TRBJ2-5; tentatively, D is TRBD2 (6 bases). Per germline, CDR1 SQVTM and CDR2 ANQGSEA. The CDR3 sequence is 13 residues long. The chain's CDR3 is CRPSDGLQETQYF. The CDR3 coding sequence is TGCAGGCCTTCGGACGGACTACAAGAGACCCAGTACTTC.

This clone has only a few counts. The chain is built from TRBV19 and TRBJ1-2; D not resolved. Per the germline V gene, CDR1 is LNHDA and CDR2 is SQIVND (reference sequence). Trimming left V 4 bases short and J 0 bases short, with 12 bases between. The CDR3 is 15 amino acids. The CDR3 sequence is CASSRPGTTNYGYTF. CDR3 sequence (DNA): TGTGCCAGTAGTAGGCCGGGAACAACTAACTATGGCTACACCTTC.

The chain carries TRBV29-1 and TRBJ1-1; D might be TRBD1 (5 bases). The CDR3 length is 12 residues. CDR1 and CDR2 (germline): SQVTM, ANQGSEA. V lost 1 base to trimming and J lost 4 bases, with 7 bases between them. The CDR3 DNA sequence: TGCAGCGTTGAAGCAGGGACCACTGAAGCTTTCTTT. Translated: CSVEAGTTEAFF.

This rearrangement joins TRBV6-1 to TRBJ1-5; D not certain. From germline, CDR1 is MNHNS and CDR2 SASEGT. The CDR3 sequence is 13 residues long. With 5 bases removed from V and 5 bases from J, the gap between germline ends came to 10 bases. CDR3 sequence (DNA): TGTGCCAGCAGTCAAAAACGTGATCAGCCCCAGCATTTT. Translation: CASSQKRDQPQHF.

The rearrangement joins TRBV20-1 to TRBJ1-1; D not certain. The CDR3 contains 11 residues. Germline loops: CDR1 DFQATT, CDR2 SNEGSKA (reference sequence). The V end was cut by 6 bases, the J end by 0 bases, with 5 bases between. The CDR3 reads CSAGMNTEAFF. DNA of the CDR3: TGCAGTGCCGGAATGAACACTGAAGCTTTCTTT.